This passage covers 28 T cell receptor beta chains from one sample sequenced in a study of T cell repertoires in cytomegalovirus infection. TCRdb itself ran the reads through MiXCR, one entry per CDR3 protein. The sample contains some 500,000 distinct CDR3 sequences, around a third of which appear only once. For these TCRs, the target antigens are not known. This specimen consisted of cultured PBMCs, obtained from culture after CMV antigen stimulation. These receptors all come from a human donor in good health (CMV status not recorded). Some clones in this sample may be carry-over from other donors' samples.

This clonotype was seen a single time. V and J are TRBV20-1 and TRBJ1-5; D remains unclear. Germline CDR1 DFQATT, CDR2 SNEGSKA (reference sequence). The CDR3 length is 15 residues. V was pared by 3 bases and J by 0 bases, with 12 bases between. DNA of the CDR3: TGCAGTGCTAGGGAAACGTCCGGTAGCAATCAGCCCCAGCATTTT. Translating it yields CSARETSGSNQPQHF.

The chain carries TRBV9 and TRBJ2-1; the D is unclear. Germline V CDR1 and CDR2: SGDLS, YYNGEE. V lost 4 bases to trimming and J lost 0 bases, with 14 bases between them. This CDR3 is 16 amino acids long. DNA of the CDR3: TGTGCCAGCAGCCCCCCCGGGTTGGGCTCCTACAATGAGCAGTTCTTC. Its protein product is CASSPPGLGSYNEQFF.

This rearrangement joins TRBV4-1 to TRBJ2-7, with 9 bases aligning to TRBD2. The CDR3 runs 16 residues. Germline V gene data show CDR1 as MGHRA and CDR2 as YSYEKL. V shed 2 bases and J 4 bases; nucleotides not matched to a gene: 9. This CDR3 reads CASSQRIAGVLYEQYF. Written as DNA, the CDR3 is TGCGCCAGCAGCCAACGAATAGCGGGAGTATTATACGAGCAGTACTTC.

This clonotype was seen repeatedly, ten times or more. The chain has TRBV7-2 and TRBJ1-2; TRBD1 matches at 9 bases. There are 18 residues in the CDR3. Germline lookup yields CDR1 SGHTA and CDR2 FQGNSA. V dropped 5 bases and J dropped 8; count of bases not matched to a gene: 21. The DNA of the CDR3 is TGTGCCAGCAGCCCCCGGGGGGGGACAGGGTCCCTATTGAGAGGCTACACCTTC. Its translation: CASSPRGGTGSLLRGYTF.

The chain combines TRBV11-3 with TRBJ2-3, with 7 bases matching TRBD2. The CDR3 has 16 amino acids. J was trimmed by 0 bases and V by 5 bases; bases with no gene match: 8. Germline V CDR1 and CDR2: SGHNT, YENEEA. The CDR3 DNA is TGTGCCAGCAGCCCAGGGTCGCGGGGGAGCACAGATACGCAGTATTTT. As protein: CASSPGSRGSTDTQYF. The entire variable domain, with the rest obtained from reference TRBV11-3 and TRBJ2-3, is as follows: EAGVVQSPRYKIIEKKQPVAFWCNPISGHNTLYWYLQNLGQGPELLIRYENEEAVDDSQLPKDRFSAERLKGVDSTLKIQPAELGDSAVYLCASSPGSRGSTDTQYFGPGTRLTVL.

A few counts support this clonotype. The J gene is TRBJ2-7, the V gene TRBV6-1; D possibly uses TRBD1 or TRBD2 (7 bases each). This CDR3 has 17 amino acids. Per the germline V gene, CDR1 is MNHNS and CDR2 is SASEGT. The V end was cut by 7 bases, the J end by 6 bases, with 28 bases between. In DNA, the CDR3 is TGTGCCAGCAACACTCATACGAGCGGGGCGGAGGGGGCCGAGCAGTACGTC. Protein: CASNTHTSGAEGAEQYV.

This clonotype was counted only a few times. The rearrangement uses TRBV19 and TRBJ2-2, with 10 bases aligning to TRBD1. The CDR3 is 15 amino acids. V gave up 6 bases and J gave up 1 base; unmatched junction bases: 2. CDR1 LNHDA and CDR2 SQIVND come from the germline V gene (reference sequence). CDR3 sequence reads: CASRTGGLNTGELFF. In nucleotides, the CDR3 is TGTGCCAGTAGGACAGGGGGCTTGAACACCGGGGAGCTGTTTTTT.

V is TRBV6-2 or TRBV6-3 and J is TRBJ1-2; the D is unclear. Germline V gene sequence: CDR1 MNHEY, CDR2 SVGEGT. CDR3 length: 13 amino acids. V was shortened by 0 bases and J by 2 bases, with 4 bases between the two germline ends. CDR3 protein: CASSYSPNYGYTF. The CDR3 region has the DNA TGTGCCAGCAGTTACTCGCCGAACTATGGCTACACCTTC.

The CDR3 region is CASRDLKGSYNEQFF. The CDR3 bases are TGTGCCAGTAGAGACCTGAAGGGCTCCTACAATGAGCAGTTCTTC. The rearrangement joins TRBV19 to TRBJ2-1, with D uncertain. The length of the CDR3 is 15 residues. V was shortened by 6 bases and J by 0 bases, with 12 bases between the two germline ends. The germline gives CDR1 LNHDA, CDR2 SQIVND (reference sequence).

In its sample, this clonotype was seen a few times. The chain joins TRBV5-8 to TRBJ2-3; 9 nucleotides match TRBD2. The CDR3 sequence is 14 residues long. The germline CDR1 and CDR2 sequences are SGHTS and YDEGEE. V shed 4 bases and J 4 bases; nucleotides not matched to a gene: 4. CDR3 region: CASSVTSGPDTQYF. The CDR3 region has the DNA TGTGCCAGCAGCGTGACTAGCGGCCCAGATACGCAGTATTTT.

This clonotype has at least ten counts. V and J are TRBV7-2 and TRBJ2-1; TRBD2 might be the D (5 bases). The CDR3 has 15 residues. V lost 1 base and J lost 6, with 13 bases in between. The germline CDR1 and CDR2 sequences are SGHTA and FQGNSA. The CDR3 DNA follows: TGTGCCAGCAGCTTAGAGGCTAGCATCAGCAATGAGCAGTTCTTC. This gives the protein CASSLEASISNEQFF.

This clonotype was counted only a few times. The CDR3 region has the DNA TGTGCCAGCAGCCACCCAATCAATCAGCCCCAGCATTTT. Its protein product is CASSHPINQPQHF. The rearrangement links TRBV6-2 or TRBV6-3 to TRBJ1-5; D is unclear. V gave up 6 bases and J gave up 3 bases, with 9 bases separating them. Germline assignment: CDR1 MNHEY and CDR2 SVGEGT. The CDR3 contains 13 residues.

This clonotype appeared a few times. The J gene is TRBJ1-5, the V gene TRBV12-3 or TRBV12-4, with a weak D call TRBD1 (5 bases). V lost 7 bases, J lost 3 bases, and 13 bases lay in between. CDR3 length equals 14 residues. The CDR3 is CASTSGEPNQPQHF. In nucleotides, the CDR3 is TGTGCCAGCACCTCGGGGGAGCCCAATCAGCCCCAGCATTTT.

This clonotype was detected only a few times. The chain combines TRBV27 with TRBJ2-5; a weak D match, TRBD2 (5 bases). The CDR3 length is 14 residues. Trimming pared 5 bases from V and 5 bases from J, leaving 15 bases between. Per germline, CDR1 MNHEY and CDR2 SMNVEV (reference sequence). CDR3 sequence: CASSARAADETQYF. In nucleotides, the CDR3 is TGTGCCAGCAGTGCGAGGGCCGCGGATGAGACCCAGTACTTC.

The table lists this clonotype with a few counts. J is TRBJ2-3 and V is TRBV28, with 12 bases that match TRBD2. The J segment lost 4 bases and the V segment lost 3 bases, leaving 8 bases of the junction unmatched. The CDR3 totals 17 residues. Per germline, CDR1 MDHEN and CDR2 SYDVKM. The CDR3 loop is CASSLTSGSPFADTQYF. In nucleotides, the CDR3 is TGTGCCAGCAGTTTGACTAGCGGGAGCCCCTTTGCAGATACGCAGTATTTT.

This clonotype has more than one count but fewer than ten. The J gene is TRBJ1-1, the V gene TRBV19, with a possible D match to TRBD1 (5 bases). This CDR3 region has 13 residues. Between the trimmed V and J ends, which lost 3 bases and 1 base, there was a span of 6 bases. Germline CDR1 is LNHDA and CDR2 is SQIVND (reference sequence). The CDR3 here is CASSMQGNTEAFF. DNA of the CDR3: TGTGCCAGTAGTATGCAGGGGAACACTGAAGCTTTCTTT.

The rearrangement links TRBV20-1 to TRBJ2-3, with D perhaps given as TRBD1 or TRBD2 (5 bases each). There are 15 residues in the CDR3. Germline CDR1 is DFQATT and CDR2 is SNEGSKA (reference sequence). Deletions cut 3 bases from V and 3 bases from J, with 16 bases between. CDR3: CSASGVGTATDTQYF. CDR3 DNA: TGCAGTGCTAGTGGTGTGGGGACGGCAACAGATACGCAGTATTTT.

This clonotype turned up a few times. The V call is TRBV24-1, the J call TRBJ2-5; D might be TRBD2 (6 bases). Germline V gene data show CDR1 as KGHDR and CDR2 as SFDVKD. Trimming removed 7 bases from V and 4 bases from J, with 15 bases in between. The CDR3 contains 14 residues. CDR3 sequence: CATRPRVEGETQYF. The CDR3, as DNA: TGTGCCACCAGACCCCGGGTGGAGGGAGAGACCCAGTACTTC.

J is TRBJ2-1 and V is TRBV19, with 7 bases lining up with TRBD2. The V and J ends lost 6 bases and 6 bases, in that order; junction bases with no gene match: 14. This CDR3 contains 16 residues. Germline V gene sequence: CDR1 LNHDA, CDR2 SQIVND (reference sequence). The CDR3 DNA follows: TGTGCCAGTAGAGAATGGTTAGCGGGTGTGGCCAATGAGCAGTTCTTC. This gives the protein CASREWLAGVANEQFF.

The genes are TRBV5-1 and TRBJ1-2, with 9 bases lining up with TRBD1. The CDR3 extends over 15 amino acids. Germline V CDR1 and CDR2: SGHRS, YFSETQ. V shed 2 bases, J shed 1 base, and the junction held 3 bases outside the gene matches. This CDR3 is CASSLPDRGNYGYTF. In nucleotides, the CDR3 is TGCGCCAGCAGCTTACCGGACAGGGGTAACTATGGCTACACCTTC.

The V and J genes are TRBV7-2 and TRBJ2-5; 11 bases agree with TRBD2. After removal of 1 base from V and 5 bases from J, the junction contained 6 bases not matched to a gene. Germline V gene sequence: CDR1 SGHTA, CDR2 FQGNSA. The CDR3 has 16 amino acids. CDR3 nucleotide sequence: TGTGCCAGCAGCTTAGACCCTAGCGGGAGGCTGGAGACCCAGTACTTC. Its translation is CASSLDPSGRLETQYF.

The chain employs TRBV29-1 and TRBJ2-7; D tentatively reads TRBD1 or TRBD2 (5 bases each). Trimming took 6 bases from V and 7 from J, leaving 25 bases between them. CDR3 length: 15 amino acids. Germline V gives CDR1 SQVTM, CDR2 ANQGSEA. The CDR3 coding sequence is TGCAGCGTCACGGCGCGTATTGCGGCAGGGAGTGAGCAGTACTTC. It specifies CSVTARIAAGSEQYF.

This chain links TRBV10-3 with TRBJ2-7; 10 bases are shared with TRBD2. CDR1 is ENHRY and CDR2 is SYGVKD in the germline V gene. CDR3 size: 18 residues. V was clipped by 3 bases and J by 4 bases; unmatched bases: 15. The CDR3 DNA is TGTGCCATCAGTGATATTAAACTAGCGGGGAGCGGTTTATACGAGCAGTACTTC. Its translation is CAISDIKLAGSGLYEQYF.

This clonotype was detected a few times. The rearrangement links TRBV24-1 to TRBJ1-1, with unresolved D. Germline CDR1 KGHDR, CDR2 SFDVKD. Trimming pared 0 bases from V and 4 bases from J, leaving 5 bases between. The length of the CDR3 is 13 residues. This CDR3 is CATSDLSATEAFF. DNA of the CDR3: TGTGCCACCAGTGATTTGTCGGCCACTGAAGCTTTCTTT.

In DNA form, the CDR3 reads TGTGCCAGCGTTCCTACGGCCGGGTTAGACACTGAAGCTTTCTTT. It translates to CASVPTAGLDTEAFF. J is TRBJ1-1 and V is TRBV12-3 or TRBV12-4; D is unresolved. V gave up 8 bases and J gave up 3 bases, with 19 bases separating them. CDR3 length: 15 amino acids.

This chain uses TRBV7-3 with TRBJ2-6, with D possibly being TRBD1 or TRBD2 (5 bases each). The germline gives CDR1 SGHTA, CDR2 FQGTGA. This CDR3 comprises 18 residues. V was trimmed by 2 bases and J by 0 bases, leaving 14 bases between them. CDR3 amino acids: CASSLAGRVASGANVLTF. In nucleotides, the CDR3 is TGTGCCAGCAGCTTAGCGGGCAGGGTAGCCTCTGGGGCCAACGTCCTGACTTTC. The variable domain in full, with the rest retrieved from reference TRBV7-3 and TRBJ2-6, is GAGVSQTPSNKVTEKGKYVELRCDPISGHTALYWYRQSLGQGPEFLIYFQGTGAADDSGLPNDRFFAVRPEGSVSTLKIQRTERGDSAVYLCASSLAGRVASGANVLTFGAGSRLTVL.

This clonotype was counted only a few times. The CDR3 spells CASSSSRGSGSHGGQYV. In nucleotides, the CDR3 is TGTGCCAGCAGTTCTTCCCGGGGTAGCGGGAGTCATGGAGGGCAGTACGTC. The chain links TRBV6-1 to TRBJ2-7, with 9 positions matching TRBD2. The germline V gene has CDR1 MNHNS and CDR2 SASEGT. The V and J ends lost 5 bases and 9 bases, in that order; junction bases with no gene match: 20. This CDR3 region has 17 residues.

This chain uses TRBV9 with TRBJ2-2; TRBD1 matches 7 bases. CDR3 length equals 14 residues. V trimming: 4 bases; J trimming: 4 bases; junction bases outside the gene matches: 4. CDR1 is SGDLS, CDR2 YYNGEE, per germline. As DNA, the CDR3 is TGTGCCAGCAGCTTTACAGGGGTCACCGGGGAGCTGTTTTTT. It is translated as CASSFTGVTGELFF.